A single sample is the source of the 16 T cell receptor beta chains below, sequenced in a study of blood T cell repertoires in COVID-19. Sequenced by immunoSEQ multiplex PCR; TCRdb stores in-frame clones only, minus some. This sample yields about 45,000 clones, of which around nine tenths are seen a single time; 14% belongs to the top ten. Sequenced input: peripheral blood. These receptors originate from a human donor in a cohort sampled during active COVID-19.

The J gene is TRBJ2-1, the V gene TRBV10-3; 11 bases align to TRBD2. V was pared by 10 bases and J by 2 bases, with 7 bases of the junction left unmatched. Germline V gene sequence: CDR1 ENHRY, CDR2 SYGVKD. This CDR3 has 15 residues. Here the CDR3 reads CATTSSGGAYNEQFF. The CDR3 DNA is TGTGCCACGACGAGTAGCGGGGGGGCCTACAATGAGCAGTTCTTC.

The table lists this clone with a few counts. The rearrangement links TRBV6-4 to TRBJ1-6, with D possibly TRBD1 on 6 matching bases. The CDR3 is made up of 15 amino acids. Trimming removed 0 bases at V and 5 bases at J, with 8 bases between. Germline-derived CDR1 and CDR2 are MRHNA and SNTAGT. As DNA, the CDR3 is TGTGCCAGCAGTGACTCGGCAGGGGATAATTCACCCCTCCACTTT. Its translation is CASSDSAGDNSPLHF.

The genes are TRBV19 and TRBJ2-1, with TRBD2 identical over 7 bases. Germline V gives CDR1 LNHDA, CDR2 SQIVND (reference sequence). With 5 bases clipped from V and 15 bases from J, the junction kept 16 bases outside the gene matches. The CDR3 covers 14 residues. The CDR3 loop reads CASSPTSVQGLGFF. CDR3 sequence (DNA): TGTGCCAGTAGTCCTACTAGCGTTCAGGGTTTAGGGTTCTTC.

J is TRBJ1-2 and V is TRBV6-5; D might be TRBD1 (6 bases). The germline V gene encodes CDR1 MNHEY and CDR2 SVGAGI. The CDR3 totals 15 residues. V was cut by 2 bases and J by 4 bases, with 14 bases left in between. The CDR3 loop is CASSYEGHGIYGYTF. DNA for the CDR3: TGTGCCAGCAGTTACGAGGGACACGGAATCTATGGCTACACCTTC.

V usage is TRBV7-2 and J usage is TRBJ2-3; no clear D. Trimming left V 5 bases short and J 1 base short, with 7 bases between. The CDR3 contains 13 residues. Germline loops: CDR1 SGHTA, CDR2 FQGNSA. CDR3 nucleotides: TGTGCCAGCAGCAAAGTAGGCACAGATACGCAGTATTTT. Translated: CASSKVGTDTQYF.

The rearrangement uses TRBV7-9 and TRBJ1-5, with 10 positions matching TRBD1. CDR3 length: 14 residues. CDR1 and CDR2 (germline): SEHNR, FQNEAQ (reference sequence). V lost 5 bases to trimming and J lost 7 bases; unmatched junction nucleotides: 5. In nucleotides, the CDR3 is TGTGCCAGCAGCCAAGACAGGGGGCCCCAGCCCCAGCATTTT. As protein: CASSQDRGPQPQHF.

The genes are TRBV7-2 and TRBJ2-3, with 9 nucleotides matching TRBD2. V gave up 6 bases and J gave up 8 bases; unmatched junction bases: 9. From germline, CDR1 is SGHTA and CDR2 FQGNSA. The CDR3 extends over 14 amino acids. This CDR3 reads CASSTSGPAGTQYF. CDR3 coding DNA: TGTGCCAGCAGTACTAGCGGGCCCGCGGGTACGCAGTATTTT.

This chain connects TRBV2 to TRBJ2-2; 10 bases align to TRBD2. The V segment lost 5 bases and the J segment 3 bases; nucleotides outside the gene matches: 6. CDR1 is SNHLY, CDR2 FYNNEI, per germline. This CDR3 spans 16 amino acids. The CDR3 coding sequence is TGTGCCAGCAGTCCGGGACTAGCGAGGGACACCGGGGAGCTGTTTTTT. Residues: CASSPGLARDTGELFF.

The rearrangement uses TRBV18 and TRBJ2-3; possible D gene TRBD1, 6 bases. CDR3 length: 14 residues. Trimming removed 3 bases from V and 3 bases from J, with 10 bases in between. Per germline, CDR1 KGHSH and CDR2 LQKENI. The CDR3, as DNA: TGTGCCAGCTCACCGTCAGGACAGACAGATACGCAGTATTTT. Its protein is CASSPSGQTDTQYF. Variable domain in full (rest from reference TRBV18 and TRBJ2-3): NAGVMQNPRHLVRRRGQEARLRCSPMKGHSHVYWYRQLPEEGLKFMVYLQKENIIDESGMPKERFSAEFPKEGPSILRIQQVVRGDSAAYFCASSPSGQTDTQYFGPGTRLTVL.

The V call is TRBV3-1 (or the pseudogene TRBV3-2), the J call TRBJ1-5, with unresolved D. The V gene lost 1 base and the J gene lost 0 bases, with 7 bases spanning the gap. Germline V gene sequence: CDR1 LGHDT, CDR2 YNNKEL (reference sequence). The CDR3 has 15 amino acids. The CDR3 loop reads CASSQGTTSNQPQHF. The CDR3 DNA reads TGTGCCAGCAGCCAAGGAACAACTAGCAATCAGCCCCAGCATTTT.

This chain connects TRBV6-6 to TRBJ2-2; 8 nucleotides align to TRBD1. The CDR3 has 18 amino acids. The germline CDR1 and CDR2 sequences are MNHNY and SVGAGI (reference sequence). V lost 5 bases and J lost 6; bases outside the gene matches: 17. The CDR3 sequence: CASSRMTGQGWIAGELFF. CDR3 nucleotide sequence: TGTGCCAGCAGTCGAATGACTGGACAGGGATGGATCGCCGGGGAGCTGTTTTTT.

The chain combines TRBV12-5 with TRBJ1-4, with 8 bases fitting TRBD1. J gave up 8 bases and V 2 bases, and 7 bases lay outside the gene matches. The CDR3 has 15 amino acids. The germline V gene has CDR1 LGHNT and CDR2 FRNRAP. This chain's CDR3 is CASGLWQGAGEKLFF. The CDR3 DNA follows: TGTGCTAGTGGTTTGTGGCAGGGGGCAGGGGAAAAACTGTTTTTT.

This chain connects TRBV3-1 (or the pseudogene TRBV3-2) to TRBJ2-2, with TRBD2 matching over 12 bases. Germline CDR1 and CDR2: LGHDT and YNNKEL (reference sequence). The CDR3 consists of 17 residues. The trim removed 2 bases at V and 7 bases at J, leaving 8 bases unmatched. CDR3 sequence reads: CASSQMSSGGANGELFF. The CDR3 DNA sequence: TGTGCCAGCAGCCAAATGTCTAGCGGGGGGGCCAACGGGGAGCTGTTTTTT.

The chain recombines TRBV30 with TRBJ2-7; possible D gene TRBD1, 6 bases. This CDR3 is built from 13 residues. The germline V and J ends were trimmed by 4 bases and 6 bases, with 16 bases remaining between them. CDR1 GTSNPN and CDR2 SVGIG come from the germline V gene (reference sequence). CDR3 sequence (DNA): TGTGCCTGGACACGGGCGGCAGGGGTCGAGCAGTACTTC. Its translation is CAWTRAAGVEQYF. Full variable domain (rest looked up from reference TRBV30 and TRBJ2-7): SQTIHQWPATLVQPVGSPLSLECTVEGTSNPNLYWYRQAAGRGLQLLFYSVGIGQISSEVPQNLSASRPQDRQFILSSKKLLLSDSGFYLCAWTRAAGVEQYFGPGTRLTVT.

J is TRBJ2-7 and V is TRBV10-3, with D perhaps TRBD2 (5 bases). Germline V gene lookup returns CDR1 ENHRY and CDR2 SYGVKD. The V gene lost 1 base and the J gene lost 2 bases, with 9 bases spanning the gap. This CDR3 spans 14 amino acids. Here the CDR3 reads CAISEFREPYEQYF. DNA for the CDR3: TGTGCCATCAGTGAGTTTAGGGAGCCCTACGAGCAGTACTTC.

V gene TRBV12-5 combines with J gene TRBJ1-2; tentatively, D is TRBD1 (6 bases). Germline V lookup: CDR1 LGHNT, CDR2 FRNRAP. The CDR3 has 13 residues. Trimming stripped 5 bases from V and 8 bases from J, with 15 bases between. CDR3 coding DNA: TGTGCTAGTGGTCTGCCGACAGGCGGAGGCTACACCTTC. Translated, it gives CASGLPTGGGYTF.